Below, one T cell receptor (beta chain) is given with its context. Its antigen is still unknown. These data are taken from a study of cytomegalovirus exposure and HLA in healthy donors. Study-wide points: Previous analysis showed most TCR beta V segments were productive about 90% or about 30% of the time. Highest at DRB1 and lowest at HLA-C, TCR association rates differed among HLA loci in a later analysis.

A multiplex PCR was run with 60 Vbeta primers and 13 Jbeta primers. Source study methods: Some 9.9 million of tens of millions of unique TCR beta chains were shared, per a later count. Clones were sequenced by immunoSEQ multiplex PCR, and TCRdb holds only the in-frame ones, with some missing. That table gives V, J and clone size, and the DNA gave D and trimming. Altogether approximately 200,000 clones are present, roughly 84% being singletons, with the ten largest covering approximately 0.26%. The CDR3 sequence is 17 residues long. V dropped 0 bases and J dropped 5; count of bases not matched to a gene: 11. Looked up from germline, CDR1 is SGHAT and CDR2 is FQNNGV.

This TCR came from a boy under 18 in good health and CMV-seronegative. The sample consisted of PBMCs. The chain links TRBV11-2 to TRBJ2-7; 9 bases align to TRBD2. The CDR3 loop is CASSLEGWRGGGNEQYF. As DNA, the CDR3 is TGTGCCAGCAGCTTAGAGGGCTGGCGGGGGGGCGGTAACGAGCAGTACTTC.